The 25 T cell receptor beta chains presented below share a single source sample, sequenced in a study of PD-L1 blockade in urothelial cancer. Method: immunoSEQ multiplex PCR; TCRdb's copy keeps in-frame clones and lacks some. The sample records about 90,000 clones, 90% to 95% being singletons. Sequencing used PBMCs, obtained around atezolizumab (anti-PD-L1) treatment. These receptors all stem from a man between 60 and 70 years old with urothelial cancer.

This clone was found a few times. The rearrangement joins TRBV5-1 to TRBJ1-2; 9 bases match TRBD1. The CDR3 runs to 15 residues. Unmatched junction bases numbered 7, after V lost 3 bases and J lost 4 bases. Per germline, CDR1 SGHRS and CDR2 YFSETQ. The DNA of the CDR3 is TGCGCCAGCAGCTCCGGGACAGGGCCTATCTATGGCTACACCTTC. Protein product: CASSSGTGPIYGYTF.

The gene calls are TRBV2 and TRBJ2-1; 9 bases map to TRBD2. The CDR3 is 15 residues long. Trimming at V came to 7 bases and at J to 5 bases, leaving 9 bases not matched to a gene. Germline CDR1 reads SNHLY; CDR2 reads FYNNEI. This chain's CDR3 is CASKGAGGAHNEQFF. The CDR3 DNA reads TGTGCCAGCAAAGGGGCGGGGGGGGCCCACAATGAGCAGTTCTTC.

V and J are TRBV7-2 and TRBJ1-4; 7 bases are shared with TRBD1. The CDR3 loop spans 13 amino acids. The V segment lost 3 bases and the J segment 6 bases; nucleotides outside the gene matches: 1. Germline V gene data show CDR1 as SGHTA and CDR2 as FQGNSA. CDR3 residues: CASSFQGDEKLFF. The CDR3 DNA reads as TGTGCCAGCAGCTTTCAGGGGGATGAAAAACTGTTTTTT.

The rearrangement uses TRBV5-8 and TRBJ2-4; D is perhaps TRBD1 (7 bases). The CDR3 is made up of 19 amino acids. Germline CDR1 reads SGHTS; CDR2 reads YDEGEE. Trimming removed 4 bases from V and 3 bases from J, with 26 bases in between. The CDR3: CASSRGDRDPGFDKNIQYF. CDR3 nucleotides: TGTGCCAGCAGCCGCGGGGACAGAGACCCCGGTTTCGACAAAAACATTCAGTACTTC.

The CDR3 sequence is CASSWQGATEQYF. Here the CDR3 DNA reads TGTGCCAGTAGTTGGCAGGGGGCTACCGAGCAGTACTTC. V is TRBV19 and J is TRBJ2-7, with TRBD1 matching over 8 bases. The CDR3 totals 13 residues. The J segment lost 6 bases and the V segment lost 5 bases, leaving 6 bases of the junction unmatched. Germline assignment: CDR1 LNHDA and CDR2 SQIVND (reference sequence).

V usage is TRBV28 and J usage is TRBJ2-7; TRBD1 matches at 11 bases. The CDR3 covers 15 residues. V was clipped by 4 bases and J by 5 bases; unmatched bases: 7. Germline V lookup: CDR1 MDHEN, CDR2 SYDVKM. The CDR3 is CASSSRDRGSHEQYF. The CDR3 nucleotides are TGTGCCAGCAGTTCCCGGGACAGGGGGTCCCACGAGCAGTACTTC.

This clone appeared once. The V gene is TRBV6-5, the J gene TRBJ1-1; no definite D call. CDR3 length equals 11 residues. V was shortened by 6 bases and J by 2 bases, with 4 bases between the two germline ends. CDR1 and CDR2 (germline): MNHEY, SVGAGI. CDR3 sequence: CASSHNTEAFF. CDR3 sequence (DNA): TGTGCCAGCAGCCATAACACTGAAGCTTTCTTT.

The chain has TRBV10-1 and TRBJ2-3; D may be TRBD1 (6 bases). V shed 8 bases and J shed 3 bases, with 18 bases lying between them. Germline V gene sequence: CDR1 WNHNN, CDR2 SYGVQD (reference sequence). This CDR3 has 15 amino acids. CDR3 sequence: CASGSVQGGTDTQYF. DNA of the CDR3: TGCGCCAGCGGGAGTGTACAGGGCGGGACAGATACGCAGTATTTT.

This chain joins TRBV11-2 and TRBJ2-1; 12 positions match TRBD2. Germline loops: CDR1 SGHAT, CDR2 FQNNGV. Trimming removed 4 bases from V and 9 bases from J; junction bases left unmatched: 13. This CDR3 is built from 17 residues. The CDR3 DNA is TGTGCCAGCAGCTCCTTAACCGGGACTAGCGGGCGATTTGAGCAGTTCTTC. This sequence encodes CASSSLTGTSGRFEQFF.

The V and J genes are TRBV21-1 and TRBJ1-3; the table's D gene call, TRBD1, was not cross checked with the DNA. TRBV21-1 is classified as a pseudogene. The length of the CDR3 is 17 residues. The DNA for the CDR3 is TGTGCCAGCAGCACCCCGGACAGGTTAGAGTCTGGAAACACCATATATTTT. This encodes CASSTPDRLESGNTIYF.

This clone was recorded only once. The genes are TRBV29-1 and TRBJ1-2; tentative D call: TRBD1 (6 bases). CDR1 and CDR2 from the germline V gene are SQVTM and ANQGSEA. Trimming took 3 bases from V and 4 from J, leaving 9 bases between them. This CDR3 spans 12 amino acids. CDR3 protein: CSVEGGAYGYTF. CDR3 sequence (DNA): TGCAGCGTTGAGGGGGGGGCCTATGGCTACACCTTC.

V and J are TRBV5-6 and TRBJ2-1; TRBD1 matches 10 bases. The V gene's germline CDR1 is SGHDT and CDR2 YYEEEE. The CDR3 spans 13 residues. V lost 5 bases, J lost 7 bases, and 3 bases stayed unmatched. CDR3 region: CASRRQGANEQFF. CDR3 coding DNA: TGTGCCAGCAGGAGACAGGGGGCTAATGAGCAGTTCTTC.

The chain recombines TRBV18 with TRBJ2-5; maybe TRBD1 (6 bases). Trimming stripped 3 bases from V and 5 bases from J, with 13 bases between. This CDR3 has 14 amino acids. Germline V lookup: CDR1 KGHSH, CDR2 LQKENI. The CDR3 loop is CASSPQGSGETQYF. The DNA for the CDR3 is TGTGCCAGCTCACCGCAGGGGTCAGGCGAGACCCAGTACTTC. Variable domain in full (rest from reference TRBV18 and TRBJ2-5): NAGVMQNPRHLVRRRGQEARLRCSPMKGHSHVYWYRQLPEEGLKFMVYLQKENIIDESGMPKERFSAEFPKEGPSILRIQQVVRGDSAAYFCASSPQGSGETQYFGPGTRLLVL.

The chain has TRBV11-2 and TRBJ2-5; D is possibly TRBD2 (7 bases). The CDR3 is 16 residues long. V was pared by 0 bases and J by 6 bases, with 17 bases between. CDR1 SGHAT and CDR2 FQNNGV come from the germline V gene. As DNA, the CDR3 is TGTGCCAGCAGCTTAGAGATTGGGGGGGGCGGAAAGACCCAGTACTTC. Translating gives CASSLEIGGGGKTQYF.

This chain joins TRBV18 and TRBJ1-6; 12 nucleotides match TRBD1. Germline assignment: CDR1 KGHSH and CDR2 LQKENI. The trim removed 3 bases at V and 7 bases at J, leaving 1 base unmatched. The CDR3 has 15 residues. CDR3 coding DNA: TGTGCCAGCTCACCGGGACAGGGGGCGAATTCACCCCTCCACTTT. It specifies CASSPGQGANSPLHF.

The chain employs TRBV5-1 and TRBJ2-2, with 8 bases fitting TRBD1. V gave up 4 bases and J gave up 2 bases; unmatched junction bases: 4. Germline V gene data show CDR1 as SGHRS and CDR2 as YFSETQ. The CDR3 extends over 15 amino acids. The CDR3 DNA reads TGCGCCAGCAGCACCGGACAGGGAAACACCGGGGAGCTGTTTTTT. Translating it yields CASSTGQGNTGELFF.

Only one count was recorded for this clone. V and J are TRBV9 and TRBJ2-2; 14 bases match TRBD2. With 4 bases clipped from V and 5 bases from J, the junction kept 7 bases outside the gene matches. The germline gives CDR1 SGDLS, CDR2 YYNGEE. The CDR3 consists of 17 residues. CDR3 loop: CASSLGTSGGGTGELFF. Here the CDR3 DNA reads TGTGCCAGCAGCCTAGGGACTAGCGGGGGTGGAACCGGGGAGCTGTTTTTT.

This sequence joins TRBV29-1 and TRBJ1-5; 8 bases match TRBD1. Unmatched junction bases numbered 6, after V lost 6 bases and J lost 2 bases. Germline CDR1 reads SQVTM; CDR2 reads ANQGSEA. The CDR3 extends over 14 amino acids. Here the CDR3 reads CSVQQGVGNQPQHF. The CDR3, as DNA: TGCAGCGTCCAACAGGGGGTTGGCAATCAGCCCCAGCATTTT. Full variable domain (rest looked up from reference TRBV29-1 and TRBJ1-5): SAVISQKPSRDICQRGTSLTIQCQVDSQVTMMFWYRQQPGQSLTLIATANQGSEATYESGFVIDKFPISRPNLTFSTLTVSNMSPEDSSIYLCSVQQGVGNQPQHFGDGTRLSIL.

The chain has TRBV2 and TRBJ2-4; a weak D match, TRBD2 (6 bases). Germline assignment: CDR1 SNHLY and CDR2 FYNNEI. V was shortened by 2 bases and J by 0 bases, with 14 bases between the two germline ends. The CDR3 totals 17 residues. Here the CDR3 reads CASSELGGEIAKNIQYF. As DNA, the CDR3 is TGTGCCAGCAGTGAACTCGGGGGTGAGATAGCCAAAAACATTCAGTACTTC.

The chain joins TRBV5-5 to TRBJ2-5; TRBD1 matches 8 bases. Germline CDR1 is SGHKS and CDR2 is YYEKEE (reference sequence). The V and J ends lost 0 bases and 3 bases, in that order; junction bases with no gene match: 4. CDR3 length: 15 amino acids. The CDR3 region has the DNA TGTGCCAGCAGCTTGGGATCGACAGGGGAAGAGACCCAGTACTTC. It specifies CASSLGSTGEETQYF.

The chain combines TRBV7-8 with TRBJ2-7; the match to TRBD1 covers 7 bases. The CDR3 runs to 14 residues. Germline CDR1 and CDR2: SGHVS and FQNEAQ. The junction had 6 bases not matched to a gene; V was cut back by 5 bases and J by 2 bases. The CDR3 spells CASSVTGNPYEQYF. Written as DNA, the CDR3 is TGTGCCAGCAGCGTGACAGGGAATCCCTACGAGCAGTACTTC.

The chain is built from TRBV6-5 and TRBJ2-7; TRBD2 is a possible D gene (5 bases). Germline V CDR1 and CDR2: MNHEY, SVGAGI. The CDR3 loop spans 13 amino acids. V lost 2 bases, J lost 6 bases, and 11 bases lay in between. The CDR3 spells CASSYARGSEQYF. DNA for the CDR3: TGTGCCAGCAGTTACGCACGGGGTTCCGAGCAGTACTTC.

The chain is built from TRBV28 and TRBJ1-2, with D maybe TRBD1 (5 bases). The CDR3 consists of 13 residues. V lost 10 bases and J 7 bases, leaving 19 bases between the germline ends. Per germline, CDR1 MDHEN and CDR2 SYDVKM. CDR3 sequence reads: CATAILRGGGYTF. The CDR3 bases are TGTGCCACGGCGATATTGAGGGGAGGTGGCTACACCTTC.

The V gene is TRBV30, the J gene TRBJ1-5; TRBD1 might be the D (5 bases). CDR3 length equals 15 residues. V was clipped by 2 bases and J by 2 bases, with 13 bases between them. Germline V CDR1 and CDR2: GTSNPN, SVGIG (reference sequence). The CDR3 nucleotides read TGTGCCTGGAGTTTGGGGGGGACGGGCAATCAGCCCCAGCATTTT. Its protein product is CAWSLGGTGNQPQHF.

V usage is TRBV6-6 and J usage is TRBJ1-1; no definite D call. Germline V CDR1 and CDR2: MNHNY, SVGAGI (reference sequence). Between the trimmed V and J ends, which lost 0 bases and 8 bases, there was a span of 4 bases. CDR3 length: 11 amino acids. The CDR3 nucleotides read TGTGCCAGCAGTTACTCGACAGAAGCTTTCTTT. It translates to CASSYSTEAFF.